The source of this T cell receptor (beta chain) is a study of long-term antiretroviral therapy in people with HIV. The CDR3 length is 12 residues. Germline-derived CDR1 and CDR2 are SGHTA and FQGNSA. V shed 2 bases and J shed 4 bases, with 2 bases lying between them. Samples were assayed with immunoSEQ v3.0 at survey level. This table comes from immunoSEQ multiplex PCR, and its TCRdb copy is limited to in-frame clones, with some not included. Of roughly 35,000 clones in the sample, 70% to 90% were seen once. The TCR comes from a man aged 18 to 30 with HIV. The sample was unsorted PBMCs, taken roughly 3.3 years after starting antiretroviral therapy. The gene calls are TRBV7-2 and TRBJ2-2; D gene uncertain. This chain's CDR3 is CASSLTTGELFF. The CDR3 DNA is TGTGCCAGCAGCTTAACCACCGGGGAGCTGTTTTTT. Full variable domain (outside the CDR3, taken from reference TRBV7-2 and TRBJ2-2): GAGVSQSPSNKVTEKGKDVELRCDPISGHTALYWYRQSLGQGLEFLIYFQGNSAPDKSGLPSDRFSAERTGGSVSTLTIQRTQQEDSAVYLCASSLTTGELFFGEGSRLTVL.